This TCR beta chain originates from a study of T-cell memory formation after mild COVID-19. Study overall: The two donors had largely donor-specific TCR clusters.

Study outcomes and limitations: Shrinking CD4+ clones resided mostly in CM and EM, and CD8+ ones in EMRA.

TCRdb reanalysed the 5' RACE reads using MiXCR and keeps one entry per CDR3 protein. Of 560,000 or so distinct CDR3 sequences listed, around 16% were seen once; the top ten hold around 7.8%. Trimming cost V 5 bases and J 1 base, with 20 bases left between them. In germline, CDR1 is SEHNR, CDR2 FQNEAQ (reference sequence). The CDR3 is 17 amino acids. This clonotype was picked up a small number of times. Its cognate antigen is unknown. This chain joins TRBV7-9 and TRBJ2-5; a weak D match, TRBD2 (7 bases). This clonotype was sampled from an adult woman who had mild COVID-19 (a few samples of this study predate the infection). Cell type and time point are not known. Sequenced: PBMCs or a T cell subset sorted from them (not recorded which). The CDR3 nucleotides are TGTGCCAGCAGCCCCGGTGGAGGGGGGGGCCTCCAAGAGACCCAGTACTTC. Its protein product is CASSPGGGGGLQETQYF. Variable domain in full (rest from reference TRBV7-9 and TRBJ2-5): DTGVSQNPRHKITKRGQNVTFRCDPISEHNRLYWYRQTLGQGPEFLTYFQNEAQLEKSRLLSDRFSAERPKGSFSTLEIQRTEQGDSAMYLCASSPGGGGGLQETQYFGPGTRLLVL.